These T cell receptor beta chains were read from a single sample in a study of T cell responses to AZD1222 COVID-19 vaccine. Using immunoSEQ multiplex PCR, the repertoire was profiled, and TCRdb retains in-frame clones only, with some absent. The sample holds about 110,000 clones; about 86% are singletons and the top ten take under 4%. Specimen: peripheral blood, collected on day 0 of AZD1222 vaccination. These receptor sequences come from an adult in good health. Both conserved end residues are trimmed from each CDR3.

j_call v_call cdr3_aa
TRBJ1-2 TRBV28 ASGAPNYGYT
TRBJ2-1 TRBV3-1/TRBV3-2 ASNPTGGSYNEQF
TRBJ1-1 TRBV18 ASSAEQGANTEAF
TRBJ2-7 TRBV6-2/TRBV6-3 ASSYDRRYEQY
TRBJ1-6 TRBV4-1 ASSQEEGPYNSPLH
TRBJ2-2 TRBV10-1 ASGWPTGGVFEHRGAV
TRBJ2-7 TRBV4-1 ASSQPARGSYEQY
TRBJ1-5 TRBV19 ASRIGAQVGGGNQPQH
TRBJ1-5 TRBV20-1 SASWQGATNQPQH
TRBJ1-1 TRBV7-2 ASSWGRVGGAEAF
TRBJ1-2 TRBV29-1 SVEVWRSNYGYT
TRBJ2-1 TRBV24-1 ATSDPGLAANNEQF
TRBJ2-3 TRBV2 ASSEVAVDTQY
TRBJ2-7 TRBV28 ASRTGGSREQY
TRBJ1-2 TRBV4-2 ASSPFVGTGNFNYGYT
TRBJ2-1 TRBV3-1/TRBV3-2 ASSLSLAGSYNEQF
TRBJ2-7 TRBV28 ASLAGGLGEQY
TRBJ2-2 TRBV10-3 AISEPPGGTGELF
TRBJ2-5 TRBV2 ASSDKQGGQTQY
TRBJ1-5 TRBV5-8 ASSLRGYSNQPQH
TRBJ2-5 TRBV20-1 SASRAGGKKETQY
TRBJ1-2 TRBV12-3/TRBV12-4 ASSRQGAQGYT
TRBJ2-5 TRBV7-9 ASSPDTETQY
TRBJ1-5 TRBV6-5 ASSYSSGWLDQPQH
TRBJ1-1 TRBV7-6 ASSRTEQGASEAF
TRBJ2-7 TRBV5-1 ASSASGTVPYEQY
TRBJ2-7 TRBV5-6 ASSLGGTAASYEQY
TRBJ2-1 TRBV5-1 ASSLVAGDYNEQF
TRBJ1-1 TRBV6-1 ASSDTGTGDTEAF
TRBJ1-1 TRBV2 ASSVLTEAF
TRBJ2-1 TRBV2 ASRRDRLNEQF
TRBJ1-1 TRBV10-3 ATGQGSEAF
TRBJ2-1 TRBV30 AWTGSQDEQF
TRBJ1-4 TRBV7-2 ASSWDRGHEKLF
TRBJ1-5 TRBV11-1 ASSLNGRDQPQH
TRBJ2-2 TRBV10-3 AISESGGNTGELF
TRBJ1-5 TRBV28 ASSKMGQGNQPQH
TRBJ2-1 TRBV2 ASSPRRSYNEQF
TRBJ1-1 TRBV5-1 ASSLGGAGYTEAF
TRBJ1-1 TRBV4-1 ASSQDSPPNTEAF
TRBJ1-1 TRBV10-3 AITRGQGATEAF
TRBJ1-4 TRBV11-2 ASSPGTGLTNEKLF
TRBJ1-2 TRBV5-1 ASSSDGGYGYT
TRBJ2-1 TRBV4-3 ASSQGLVNEQF
TRBJ1-1 TRBV21-1 ASSSGRVNTEAF
TRBJ1-5 TRBV28 ASTPRDQPQH
TRBJ1-6 TRBV6-5 ASQRGGSPLH
TRBJ2-4 TRBV28 ASSLLAGGRFKNIQY